Presented here are 30 T cell receptor beta chains from one specimen sequenced in a study of T cell repertoires in cytomegalovirus infection. Their specific antigens are unknown. Each CDR3 protein gets one entry after TCRdb re-called the reads with MiXCR. The sample contains a few hundred thousand distinct CDR3 sequences, about 35% of which appear only once. The sample here was cultured PBMCs, taken from culture after CMV antigen stimulation. These receptors came from a human donor in good health (CMV status not recorded). Some clones in this sample may be carry-over from other donors' samples.

This clonotype was picked up many times. J is TRBJ2-7 and V is TRBV7-2; D is possibly TRBD2 (6 bases). Germline V gene sequence: CDR1 SGHTA, CDR2 FQGNSA. The CDR3 has 15 amino acids. Trimming removed 1 base from V and 2 bases from J, with 12 bases in between. This chain's CDR3 is CASSLGTGATYEQYF. In DNA form, the CDR3 reads TGTGCCAGCAGCTTAGGAACGGGAGCGACCTACGAGCAGTACTTC.

The rearrangement joins TRBV7-9 to TRBJ1-2; D perhaps matches TRBD1 (5 bases). Trimming shortened V by 1 base and J by 4 bases, and 10 bases separated the two germline ends. Germline CDR1 and CDR2: SEHNR and FQNEAQ (reference sequence). CDR3 size: 14 residues. The CDR3, as DNA: TGTGCCAGCAGCTTAGAGGTGGGGCTCTATGGCTACACCTTC. Its translation: CASSLEVGLYGYTF.

This clonotype was counted once. The genes are TRBV6-2 or TRBV6-3 and TRBJ2-2, with TRBD2 matching over 7 bases. Trimming took 2 bases from V and 2 from J; bases not matched to a gene: 5. The CDR3 consists of 16 residues. CDR1 and CDR2 from the germline V gene are MNHEY and SVGEGT. CDR3 region: CASSYVGGSNTGELFF. The CDR3 nucleotides are TGTGCCAGCAGTTACGTCGGCGGGAGTAACACCGGGGAGCTGTTTTTT.

V gene TRBV7-2 combines with J gene TRBJ2-2; tentative D call: TRBD1 (5 bases). The CDR3 extends over 13 amino acids. CDR1 is SGHTA and CDR2 is FQGNSA in the germline V gene. The V end was cut by 3 bases, the J end by 6 bases, with 8 bases between. The CDR3 spells CASSFAGPGELFF. The CDR3 coding sequence is TGTGCCAGCAGCTTTGCAGGGCCCGGGGAGCTGTTTTTT.

The chain links TRBV6-5 to TRBJ1-2, with TRBD1 as a possible D gene (5 bases). CDR3 length: 14 amino acids. Germline loops: CDR1 MNHEY, CDR2 SVGAGI. Trimming shortened V by 6 bases and J by 2 bases, and 13 bases separated the two germline ends. CDR3 nucleotide sequence: TGTGCCAGCAGCAACCGGGGACGAAACTATGGCTACACCTTC. Translation gives CASSNRGRNYGYTF.

This clonotype was observed once. The genes are TRBV24-1 and TRBJ2-6; D might be TRBD1 (6 bases). From germline, CDR1 is KGHDR and CDR2 SFDVKD. V was clipped by 4 bases and J by 0 bases, with 12 bases between them. This CDR3 contains 17 residues. The CDR3 nucleotides read TGTGCCACCAGTGACCCCACAGGGCCCTCTGGGGCCAACGTCCTGACTTTC. Its translation: CATSDPTGPSGANVLTF.

This clonotype was observed a few times. The gene calls are TRBV6-1 and TRBJ1-3; D is unresolved. V was pared by 7 bases and J by 0 bases, with 13 bases between. The CDR3 runs 15 residues. Germline CDR1 MNHNS, CDR2 SASEGT. DNA for the CDR3: TGTGCCAGCAAGTCAGTCAAGAGCTCTGGAAACACCATATATTTT. It translates to CASKSVKSSGNTIYF.

This clonotype is a singleton in its sample. V and J are TRBV24-1 and TRBJ2-1; 9 positions match TRBD2. Germline assignment: CDR1 KGHDR and CDR2 SFDVKD. This CDR3 contains 13 residues. V gave up 7 bases and J gave up 5 bases; unmatched junction bases: 2. CDR3 sequence: CATRVAGDNEQFF. For the CDR3, the DNA is TGTGCCACCAGAGTAGCGGGAGACAATGAGCAGTTCTTC.

This clonotype has a count of ten or more. This chain uses TRBV7-2 with TRBJ2-1; the match to TRBD2 covers 9 bases. V shed 6 bases and J 4 bases; nucleotides not matched to a gene: 7. Germline CDR1 SGHTA, CDR2 FQGNSA. The CDR3 has 15 residues. CDR3 nucleotides: TGTGCCAGCAGTGAGACCCTAGCGGGATACAATGAGCAGTTCTTC. This encodes CASSETLAGYNEQFF.

This clonotype was found a few times. The rearrangement joins TRBV19 to TRBJ2-2, with 15 positions matching TRBD2. This CDR3 has 18 amino acids. CDR1 and CDR2 from the germline V gene are LNHDA and SQIVND (reference sequence). With V trimmed by 5 bases and J by 0 bases, 4 bases remained unmatched. The CDR3 region has the DNA TGTGCCAGTAGTTCCGGACTAGCGGGAGGGCCGAACACCGGGGAGCTGTTTTTT. Encoded protein: CASSSGLAGGPNTGELFF. The full variable domain, completed using reference TRBV19 and TRBJ2-2, is DGGITQSPKYLFRKEGQNVTLSCEQNLNHDAMYWYRQDPGQGLRLIYYSQIVNDFQKGDIAEGYSVSREKKESFPLTVTSAQKNPTAFYLCASSSGLAGGPNTGELFFGEGSRLTVL.

The CDR3 sequence is CATSRVTGSNTEAFF. For the CDR3, the DNA is TGTGCCACCAGCAGAGTAACGGGTAGCAACACTGAAGCTTTCTTT. V is TRBV15 and J is TRBJ1-1; the D is unclear. Deletions cut 1 base from V and 2 bases from J, with 11 bases between. The CDR3 has 15 residues. Germline CDR1 is LNHNV and CDR2 is YYDKDF (reference sequence). Filled out from reference TRBV15 and TRBJ1-1, the complete variable domain reads DAMVIQNPRYQVTQFGKPVTLSCSQTLNHNVMYWYQQKSSQAPKLLFHYYDKDFNNEADTPDNFQSRRPNTSFCFLDIRSPGLGDTAMYLCATSRVTGSNTEAFFGQGTRLTVV.

This clonotype was recorded once. J is TRBJ1-1 and V is TRBV5-4, with no clear D. The CDR3 has 14 residues. The germline V gene has CDR1 SGHNT and CDR2 YYREEE (reference sequence). Trimming pared 1 base from V and 4 bases from J, leaving 11 bases between. The CDR3 sequence: CASSLRGRVTEAFF. For the CDR3, the DNA is TGTGCCAGCAGCTTGCGCGGGAGGGTCACTGAAGCTTTCTTT.

The count of this clonotype is one. The junction does not match germline at one end; this may be a read error. The chain employs TRBV19 and TRBJ1-1, with D perhaps matching TRBD1 (5 bases). Germline V gene lookup returns CDR1 LNHDA and CDR2 SQIVND (reference sequence). CDR3 length: 14 amino acids. The CDR3 bases are TGTGCCAGTAGTCCCTGGGACCGGAACACTGAGGCTTTCTTT. It specifies CASSPWDRNTEAFF. Full variable domain (missing parts from reference TRBV19 and TRBJ1-1): DGGITQSPKYLFRKEGQNVTLSCEQNLNHDAMYWYRQDPGQGLRLIYYSQIVNDFQKGDIAEGYSVSREKKESFPLTVTSAQKNPTAFYLCASSPWDRNTEAFFGQGTRLTVV.

About this clonotype itself: A much larger clone lies one base from this, so it may be a read error. The chain carries TRBV7-2 and TRBJ2-3, with 7 nucleotides matching TRBD2. The CDR3 has 16 amino acids. The germline gives CDR1 SGHTA, CDR2 FQGNSA. The CDR3 coding sequence is TGTGCCAGCGGCTTAGATACGGGAGGTCGCACAGATACGCAGTATTTT. It is translated as CASGLDTGGRTDTQYF.

The V call is TRBV12-3 or TRBV12-4, the J call TRBJ1-2, with D possibly matching TRBD1 (5 bases). The CDR3 runs to 12 residues. Trimming took 7 bases from V and 6 from J, leaving 12 bases between them. The CDR3 DNA is TGTGCCAGCACCAAAGACAGCCATGGCTACACCTTC. Encoded protein: CASTKDSHGYTF.

The chain is built from TRBV11-2 and TRBJ1-2; TRBD1 aligns across 7 bases. The CDR3 runs to 14 residues. Germline CDR1 and CDR2: SGHAT and FQNNGV. V lost 0 bases, J lost 8 bases, and 6 bases stayed unmatched. CDR3 amino acids: CASSLDRTGVGYTF. CDR3 in DNA: TGTGCCAGCAGCTTAGACCGGACAGGAGTGGGCTACACCTTC.

The chain has TRBV12-3 or TRBV12-4 and TRBJ1-2, with D maybe TRBD1 (6 bases). The CDR3 has 13 residues. The V and J ends lost 6 bases and 3 bases respectively, with 11 bases between them. CDR3 DNA: TGTGCCAGCAGGGGACAAACACACTATGGCTACACCTTC. As protein: CASRGQTHYGYTF.

The rearrangement links TRBV6-6 to TRBJ2-2; D unclear. Between the trimmed V and J ends, which lost 7 bases and 6 bases, there was a span of 12 bases. The CDR3 loop spans 13 amino acids. Germline V gene lookup returns CDR1 MNHNY and CDR2 SVGAGI (reference sequence). The CDR3 DNA sequence: TGTGCCAGCAATTCAGTCGTATCCGGGGAGCTGTTTTTT. As protein: CASNSVVSGELFF.

This clonotype was counted a few times. V is TRBV7-2 and J is TRBJ2-5; TRBD1 agrees at 7 bases. The CDR3 length is 13 residues. Germline CDR1 is SGHTA and CDR2 is FQGNSA. Trimming cost V 4 bases and J 4 bases; bases outside gene matches: 3. The CDR3 spells CASSWDRGETQYF. DNA for the CDR3: TGTGCCAGCAGCTGGGACAGAGGAGAGACCCAGTACTTC. Full variable domain (rest looked up from reference TRBV7-2 and TRBJ2-5): GAGVSQSPSNKVTEKGKDVELRCDPISGHTALYWYRQSLGQGLEFLIYFQGNSAPDKSGLPSDRFSAERTGGSVSTLTIQRTQQEDSAVYLCASSWDRGETQYFGPGTRLLVL.

The V and J genes are TRBV6-2 or TRBV6-3 and TRBJ2-1, with D hard to call. Trimming left V 2 bases short and J 0 bases short, with 8 bases between. This CDR3 has 15 residues. Germline-derived CDR1 and CDR2 are MNHEY and SVGEGT. The CDR3 nucleotides read TGTGCCAGCAGTTACCCAATCAGCTCCTACAATGAGCAGTTCTTC. It encodes CASSYPISSYNEQFF.

The chain links TRBV7-2 to TRBJ2-2, with D hard to call. Germline CDR1 and CDR2: SGHTA and FQGNSA. Deletions cut 5 bases from V and 7 bases from J, with 8 bases between. The CDR3 is made up of 12 amino acids. The CDR3 reads CASSRADGELFF. In DNA, the CDR3 is TGTGCCAGCAGCCGGGCCGACGGGGAGCTGTTTTTT.

The chain combines TRBV7-9 with TRBJ2-1; 8 nucleotides match TRBD2. Germline loops: CDR1 SEHNR, CDR2 FQNEAQ (reference sequence). The CDR3 is made up of 14 amino acids. The V and J ends lost 5 bases and 5 bases, in that order; junction bases with no gene match: 5. The CDR3 here is CASSVAGGDNEQFF. The DNA for the CDR3 is TGTGCCAGCAGCGTCGCCGGGGGGGACAATGAGCAGTTCTTC. The full variable domain, rest sourced from reference TRBV7-9 and TRBJ2-1, is DTGVSQNPRHKITKRGQNVTFRCDPISEHNRLYWYRQTLGQGPEFLTYFQNEAQLEKSRLLSDRFSAERPKGSFSTLEIQRTEQGDSAMYLCASSVAGGDNEQFFGPGTRLTVL.

The chain carries TRBV7-3 and TRBJ2-7; a possible D gene is TRBD2 (6 bases). In germline, CDR1 is SGHTA, CDR2 FQGTGA. The CDR3 length is 14 residues. V was clipped by 0 bases and J by 5 bases, with 11 bases between them. The CDR3 region has the DNA TGTGCCAGCAGCTTAACCGGGAGTTCCCACGAGCAGTACTTC. Its translation: CASSLTGSSHEQYF.

In this sample, this clonotype turned up many times. The chain couples TRBV7-2 to TRBJ1-2; no definite D call. The CDR3 has 13 residues. CDR1 is SGHTA, CDR2 FQGNSA, per germline. V was shortened by 8 bases and J by 2 bases, with 12 bases between the two germline ends. In nucleotides, the CDR3 is TGTGCCAGCCAGTTGGAGCCCAACTATGGCTACACCTTC. Its translation is CASQLEPNYGYTF.

The V call is TRBV11-2, the J call TRBJ1-4; unclear D gene. The germline CDR1 and CDR2 sequences are SGHAT and FQNNGV. The CDR3 runs 19 residues. Trimming removed 4 bases from V and 0 bases from J, with 21 bases in between. The CDR3 reads CASSSAGLKSRTTNEKLFF. Here the CDR3 DNA reads TGTGCCAGCAGCTCGGCCGGACTTAAAAGTCGCACAACTAATGAAAAACTGTTTTTT. Looking up the rest from reference TRBV11-2 and TRBJ1-4 gives the full variable domain: EAGVAQSPRYKIIEKRQSVAFWCNPISGHATLYWYQQILGQGPKLLIQFQNNGVVDDSQLPKDRFSAERLKGVDSTLKIQPAKLEDSAVYLCASSSAGLKSRTTNEKLFFGSGTQLSVL.

The sample holds a few counts of this clonotype. CDR3 loop: CSILGGTENTEAFF. The CDR3 nucleotides read TGCAGCATCCTAGGTGGGACAGAGAACACTGAAGCTTTCTTT. This chain uses TRBV29-1 with TRBJ1-1, with 7 bases fitting TRBD1. The CDR3 length is 14 residues. Germline values: CDR1 SQVTM, CDR2 ANQGSEA. V was clipped by 8 bases and J by 1 base; unmatched bases: 10.

The chain is built from TRBV5-1 and TRBJ1-4; D might be TRBD1 (6 bases). V was cut by 4 bases and J by 0 bases, with 13 bases left in between. Germline V gene lookup returns CDR1 SGHRS and CDR2 YFSETQ. The CDR3 length is 16 residues. The CDR3 nucleotides are TGCGCCAGCAGCCCCGGGACAATTTCAACTAATGAAAAACTGTTTTTT. Translation: CASSPGTISTNEKLFF.

The gene calls are TRBV15 and TRBJ2-7, with D possibly matching TRBD2 (6 bases). The CDR3 has 16 residues. In germline, CDR1 is LNHNV, CDR2 YYDKDF (reference sequence). Trimming removed 0 bases from V and 4 bases from J, with 16 bases in between. CDR3 residues: CATSRDGGLRVYEQYF. The CDR3 bases are TGTGCCACCAGCAGAGATGGAGGGCTAAGGGTATACGAGCAGTACTTC.

The chain recombines TRBV6-4 with TRBJ2-1; possibly TRBD2 for D (6 bases). The CDR3 is 15 amino acids. Germline V gene lookup returns CDR1 MRHNA and CDR2 SNTAGT. V dropped 4 bases and J dropped 5 bases, with 15 bases sitting between them. CDR3 sequence reads: CASSARGSGNNEQFF. CDR3 sequence (DNA): TGTGCCAGCAGTGCCCGGGGTAGCGGAAACAATGAGCAGTTCTTC.

A few counts support this clonotype. The V gene is TRBV6-1, the J gene TRBJ2-7, with TRBD2 as a possible D gene (7 bases). The CDR3 covers 15 residues. V shed 7 bases and J shed 2 bases, with 18 bases lying between them. CDR1 MNHNS and CDR2 SASEGT come from the germline V gene. The CDR3 sequence: CASTLWGGHPYEQYF. The CDR3 DNA reads TGTGCCAGCACCCTTTGGGGGGGCCATCCCTACGAGCAGTACTTC.